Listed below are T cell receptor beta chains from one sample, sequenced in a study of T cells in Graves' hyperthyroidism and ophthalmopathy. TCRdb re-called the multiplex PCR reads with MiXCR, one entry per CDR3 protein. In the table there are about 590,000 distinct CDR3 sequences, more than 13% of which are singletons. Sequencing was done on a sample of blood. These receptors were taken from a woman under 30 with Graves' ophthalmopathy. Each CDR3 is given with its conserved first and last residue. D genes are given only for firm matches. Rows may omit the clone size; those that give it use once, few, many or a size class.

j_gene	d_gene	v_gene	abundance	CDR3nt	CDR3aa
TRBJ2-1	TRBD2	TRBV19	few	TGTGCCAGTAGTAACGTTCTAGCGGGTTTTAATGAGCAGTTCTTC	CASSNVLAGFNEQFF
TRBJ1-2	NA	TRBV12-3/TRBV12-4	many	TGTGCCAGCAGTTTACGTTCCGGGGGCGATGGCTACACCTTC	CASSLRSGGDGYTF
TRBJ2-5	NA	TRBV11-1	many	TGTGCCAGCAGCCCCGAAACCCAAGAGACCCAGTACTTC	CASSPETQETQYF
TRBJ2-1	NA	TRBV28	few	TGTGCCAGCAGTTCGACTTACAAGGGGGATGAGCAGTTCTTC	CASSSTYKGDEQFF
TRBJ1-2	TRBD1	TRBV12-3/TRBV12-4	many	TGTGCCAGCAGTTACAGGGGCGGGGGGGATGGCTACACCTTC	CASSYRGGGDGYTF
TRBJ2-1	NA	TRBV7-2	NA	TGTGCCAGCAGCTTCTTGGTGAGCTACAATGAGCAGTTCTTC	CASSFLVSYNEQFF
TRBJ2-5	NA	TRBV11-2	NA	TGTGCCAGCAGCTTAGGGACACGCCACCAAGAGACCCAGTACTTC	CASSLGTRHQETQYF
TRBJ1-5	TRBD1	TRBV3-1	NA	TGTGCCAGCAGCCAAGGCCGGACAGGGTCTCAGCCCCAGCATTTT	CASSQGRTGSQPQHF
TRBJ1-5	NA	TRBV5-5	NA	TGCGCCAGCAGCCAAGATCCCGGGGCGGCATTTCAGCCCCAGCATTTT	CASSQDPGAAFQPQHF
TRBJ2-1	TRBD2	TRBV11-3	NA	TGTGCCAGCAGCTTTGGGACTAGCGGGAGTAGGGTCTTC	CASSFGTSGSRVF
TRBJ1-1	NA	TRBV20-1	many	TGCAGTGCTAGAAAGGTCGGGGGCACTGAAGCTTTCTTT	CSARKVGGTEAFF
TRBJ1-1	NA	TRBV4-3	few	TGCGCCAGCAGCCCCCTGGCCAGGGATAACACTGAAGCTTTCTTT	CASSPLARDNTEAFF
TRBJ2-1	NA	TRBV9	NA	TGTGCCAGCAGCGTAGGTCGACTGATTTACAATGAGCAGTTCTTC	CASSVGRLIYNEQFF
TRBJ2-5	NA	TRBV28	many	TGTGCCAGCAGCTTCCTTAAGGGACTCCAGGGGGGGGAGACCCAGTACTTC	CASSFLKGLQGGETQYF
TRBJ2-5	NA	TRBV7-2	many	TGTGCCAGCAGCTTTTGGGCGGCAGCAGAGACCCAGTACTTC	CASSFWAAAETQYF
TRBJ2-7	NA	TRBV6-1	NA	TGTGCCAGCAGCACCCCTCAGGGCAGACCCAACGAGCAGTACTTC	CASSTPQGRPNEQYF
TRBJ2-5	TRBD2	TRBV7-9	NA	TGTGCCAGCAGCTTCGGACTAGGCCCAGAGACCCAGTACTTC	CASSFGLGPETQYF
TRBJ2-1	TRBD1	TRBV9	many	TGTGCCAGCAGCGTATCTGGGACAGGGAGGAATGAGCAGTTCTTC	CASSVSGTGRNEQFF
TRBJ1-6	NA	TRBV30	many	TGTGCCTGGAGTCGGGGGGTTAATTCACCCCTCCACTTT	CAWSRGVNSPLHF
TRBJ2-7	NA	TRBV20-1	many	TGCAGTGCTAGAGATCCTACGGCCGGGGACCTCTACGAGCAGTACTTC	CSARDPTAGDLYEQYF
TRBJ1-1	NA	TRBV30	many	TGTGCCTGGAGTGTCCAATACACTGAAGCTTTCTTT	CAWSVQYTEAFF
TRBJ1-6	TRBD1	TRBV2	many	TGTGCCAGCAGGGGGGACAGGGGGCCTTCACCCCTCCACTTT	CASRGDRGPSPLHF
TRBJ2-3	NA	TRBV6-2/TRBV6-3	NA	TGTGCCACCCGCAAGCGGACCACAGATACGCGGTATTTT	CATRKRTTDTRYF
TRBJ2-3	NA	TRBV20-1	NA	TGCAGTGCTAGACTTCCCGTTCTATCCGGGAGTACTACAGATACGCAGTATTTT	CSARLPVLSGSTTDTQYF
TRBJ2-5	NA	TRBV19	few	TGTGCCAGCCGCCCCCCGACAGGCCGAGAGGAGACCCAGTACTTC	CASRPPTGREETQYF
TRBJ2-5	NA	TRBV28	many	TGTGCCAGCAGCCCCAGGACACATAAGTACTTC	CASSPRTHKYF
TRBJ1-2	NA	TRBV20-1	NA	TGCAGTGCTAGAGATCGCGGCCTGGAGGGCTACACCTTC	CSARDRGLEGYTF
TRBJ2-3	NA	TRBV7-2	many	TGTGCCAGCAGGCGCCGTTCAGGTTCCACAGATACGCAGTATTTT	CASRRRSGSTDTQYF
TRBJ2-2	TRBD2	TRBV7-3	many	TGTGCCAGCAGCTATAGCGGGGCAGGAACCGGGGAGCTGTTTTTT	CASSYSGAGTGELFF
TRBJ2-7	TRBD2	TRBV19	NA	TGTGCCAGTAGTAGGGGACTAGCAGTGGGAGTTGACGAGCAGTACTTC	CASSRGLAVGVDEQYF
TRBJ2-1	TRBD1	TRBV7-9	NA	TGTGCCAGCAGCTCTGGGACAGGGGGCTTGAATGAGCAGTTCTTC	CASSSGTGGLNEQFF
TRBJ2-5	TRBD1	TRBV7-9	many	TGTGCCAGCAGTCAGGGGTGGACAGGGCAAGAGACCCAGTACTTC	CASSQGWTGQETQYF
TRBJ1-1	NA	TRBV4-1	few	TGCGCCAGCAGCCAAGTCGGCGAGAACACTGAAGCTTTCTTT	CASSQVGENTEAFF
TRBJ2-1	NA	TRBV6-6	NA	TGTGCCAGCAGTTACGGGGAAAGCTCCTACAATGAGCAGTTCTTC	CASSYGESSYNEQFF
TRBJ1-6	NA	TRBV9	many	TGTGCCAGCAGCCGCTCCGGACAGTTTTATAATTCACCCCTCCACTTT	CASSRSGQFYNSPLHF
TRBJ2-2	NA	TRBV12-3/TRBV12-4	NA	TGTGCCAGCACCCCTCCGGTCACCGGGGAGCTGTTTTTT	CASTPPVTGELFF
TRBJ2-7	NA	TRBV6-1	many	TGTGCCAGCAGTGAAGCTACGCAGGGCGAGCAGTACTTC	CASSEATQGEQYF
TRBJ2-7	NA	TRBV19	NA	TGTGCCAGTAGTATAGAGGGGGGCTACGAGCAGTACTTC	CASSIEGGYEQYF
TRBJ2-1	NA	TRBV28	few	TGTGCCAGCAGTTCATACAGAGCAGGCAATGAGCAGTTCTTC	CASSSYRAGNEQFF
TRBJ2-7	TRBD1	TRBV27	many	TGTGCCAGCAGATTAGGACAGGGGGGTTCCTACGAGCAGTACTTC	CASRLGQGGSYEQYF
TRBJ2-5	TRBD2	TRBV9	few	TGTGCCAGCAGCGTAGGAAGCGGGGCGGAGACCCAGTACTTC	CASSVGSGAETQYF
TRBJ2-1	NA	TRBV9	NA	TGTGCCAGCAGCGTAGACGGAGAAACCTACAATGAGCAGTTCTTC	CASSVDGETYNEQFF
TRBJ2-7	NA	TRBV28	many	TGTGCCAGCAGTTTAAACGGGCCCGGCGAGCAGTACTTC	CASSLNGPGEQYF
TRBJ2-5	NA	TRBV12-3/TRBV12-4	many	TGTGCCAGCAGTTTGTCCTTGATTGGGACGGGTGAGACCCAGTACTTC	CASSLSLIGTGETQYF
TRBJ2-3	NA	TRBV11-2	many	TGTGCCAGCAGCTTAGGAACGGGCTACACAGATACGCAGTATTTT	CASSLGTGYTDTQYF
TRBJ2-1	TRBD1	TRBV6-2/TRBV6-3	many	TGTGCCAGCAGTTACTCGAGTAAGACAGGGGGCAGGTATGAGCAGTTCTTC	CASSYSSKTGGRYEQFF
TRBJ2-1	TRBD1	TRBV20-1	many	TGCAGTGCTAGGGGGACAGGGGGCGATGAGCAGTTCTTC	CSARGTGGDEQFF